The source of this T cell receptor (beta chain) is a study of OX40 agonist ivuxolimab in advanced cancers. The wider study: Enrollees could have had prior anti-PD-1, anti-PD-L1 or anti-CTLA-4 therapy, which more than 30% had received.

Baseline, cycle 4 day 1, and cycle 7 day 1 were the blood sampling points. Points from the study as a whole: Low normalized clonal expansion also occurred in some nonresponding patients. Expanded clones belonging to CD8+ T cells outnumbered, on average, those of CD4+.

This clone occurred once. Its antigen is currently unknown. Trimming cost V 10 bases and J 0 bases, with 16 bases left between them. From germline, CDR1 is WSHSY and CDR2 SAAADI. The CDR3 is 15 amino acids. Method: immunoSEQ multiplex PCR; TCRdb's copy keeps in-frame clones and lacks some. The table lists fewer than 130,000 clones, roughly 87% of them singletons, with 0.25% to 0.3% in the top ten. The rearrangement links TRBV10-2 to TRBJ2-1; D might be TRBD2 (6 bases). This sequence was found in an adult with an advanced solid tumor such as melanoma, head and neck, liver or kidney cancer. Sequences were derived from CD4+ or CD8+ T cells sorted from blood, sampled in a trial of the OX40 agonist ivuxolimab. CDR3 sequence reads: CATFTEGNSYNEQFF. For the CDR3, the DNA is TGCGCCACCTTTACGGAGGGGAACTCCTACAATGAGCAGTTCTTC.